The 29 T cell receptor beta chains reported below all come from one sample, sequenced in a study of blood T cell repertoires in COVID-19. TCRdb's table, derived via immunoSEQ multiplex PCR, lists solely in-frame clones and lacks some. The table has about 120,000 clones, roughly 84% seen once. The sample was PBMCs or T cells enriched from blood (not recorded which). These receptors all come from a woman under 40 who had recovered from COVID-19.

This clone turned up a few times. This chain uses TRBV4-1 with TRBJ1-1; TRBD1 matches at 8 bases. CDR3 length equals 16 residues. V trimming: 1 base; J trimming: 5 bases; junction bases outside the gene matches: 9. Germline loops: CDR1 MGHRA, CDR2 YSYEKL. Written as DNA, the CDR3 is TGCGCCAGCAGCCAAGTTAGGACAGGGAAGGTTACTGAAGCTTTCTTT. Its protein product is CASSQVRTGKVTEAFF.

The chain couples TRBV19 to TRBJ2-3; possible D gene TRBD2, 5 bases. Trimming pared 0 bases from V and 5 bases from J, leaving 12 bases between. The CDR3 length is 15 residues. In germline, CDR1 is LNHDA, CDR2 SQIVND (reference sequence). The CDR3 DNA follows: TGTGCCAGTAGTATAGATCTGCGACGGGGAGATACGCAGTATTTT. This translates into CASSIDLRRGDTQYF.

This clone has just one count. The J gene is TRBJ2-1, the V gene TRBV11-2, with D perhaps matching TRBD1 (6 bases). The CDR3 is made up of 15 amino acids. Per germline, CDR1 SGHAT and CDR2 FQNNGV. Trimming removed 7 bases from V and 6 bases from J, with 19 bases in between. CDR3: CASTPLWGLGNEQFF. DNA of the CDR3: TGTGCCAGCACCCCTCTTTGGGGGCTTGGCAATGAGCAGTTCTTC.

The rearrangement uses TRBV28 and TRBJ1-5; the match to TRBD1 covers 9 bases. CDR1 MDHEN and CDR2 SYDVKM come from the germline V gene. This CDR3 contains 15 residues. V was pared by 8 bases and J by 6 bases, with 11 bases of the junction left unmatched. Here the CDR3 reads CASGLVGTGIQPQHF. The CDR3 DNA sequence: TGTGCCAGCGGACTTGTCGGGACAGGGATTCAGCCCCAGCATTTT.

The chain has TRBV2 and TRBJ1-5; a possible D gene is TRBD1 (5 bases). The CDR3 totals 15 residues. V lost 1 base and J lost 3, with 10 bases in between. Germline loops: CDR1 SNHLY, CDR2 FYNNEI. This chain's CDR3 is CASSEGGGDNQPQHF. CDR3 coding DNA: TGTGCCAGCAGTGAAGGGGGGGGTGACAATCAGCCCCAGCATTTT.

The V and J genes are TRBV28 and TRBJ1-1; TRBD1 aligns across 7 bases. The germline CDR1 and CDR2 sequences are MDHEN and SYDVKM. Trimming removed 2 bases from V and 3 bases from J; junction bases left unmatched: 3. This CDR3 has 14 residues. The CDR3 is CASSLRTGYTEAFF. CDR3 nucleotides: TGTGCCAGCAGTTTACGGACAGGCTACACTGAAGCTTTCTTT.

The chain links TRBV7-9 to TRBJ2-1, with TRBD2 matching over 11 bases. This CDR3 comprises 15 residues. Trimming removed 6 bases from V and 0 bases from J; junction bases left unmatched: 1. Germline CDR1 SEHNR, CDR2 FQNEAQ (reference sequence). The CDR3 region has the DNA TGTGCCAGCAGTACTAGCGGGGGCTCCTACAATGAGCAGTTCTTC. It encodes CASSTSGGSYNEQFF.

This chain uses TRBV5-4 with TRBJ2-1; 7 bases line up with TRBD1. The ends lost 5 bases at V and 0 bases at J; junction bases unmatched: 5. Looked up from germline, CDR1 is SGHNT and CDR2 is YYREEE (reference sequence). CDR3 length equals 15 residues. The CDR3 loop reads CASRKDRSSYNEQFF. DNA for the CDR3: TGTGCCAGCAGGAAGGACAGGAGCTCCTACAATGAGCAGTTCTTC.

This chain joins TRBV7-7 and TRBJ2-1; possibly TRBD2 for D (5 bases). V lost 5 bases and J 5 bases, leaving 16 bases between the germline ends. This CDR3 has 15 residues. Germline V gene lookup returns CDR1 SSHAT and CDR2 FNYEAQ (reference sequence). DNA for the CDR3: TGTGCCAGCAGCCAGTATCTAGGCGGGCACAATGAGCAGTTCTTC. This encodes CASSQYLGGHNEQFF.

The rearrangement links TRBV5-5 to TRBJ2-7; possibly TRBD1 for D (6 bases). The CDR3 runs 15 residues. V lost 4 bases and J 2 bases, leaving 16 bases between the germline ends. Germline loops: CDR1 SGHKS, CDR2 YYEKEE (reference sequence). The CDR3 DNA reads as TGTGCCAGCAGCCCTACAGGGCCCCCTACCTACGAGCAGTACTTC. This translates into CASSPTGPPTYEQYF.

The chain links TRBV11-1 to TRBJ1-4, with D perhaps matching TRBD1 (5 bases). The V gene lost 1 base and the J gene lost 7 bases, with 16 bases spanning the gap. The CDR3 totals 16 residues. The germline CDR1 and CDR2 sequences are SGHAT and FQDESV (reference sequence). The CDR3 DNA follows: TGTGCCAGCAGCTTAGATAGTCTGGGCAGGGCTGAAAAACTGTTTTTT. Amino acid sequence: CASSLDSLGRAEKLFF.

The chain employs TRBV7-2 and TRBJ1-1; 8 nucleotides match TRBD1. CDR1 is SGHTA and CDR2 is FQGNSA in the germline V gene. The CDR3 has 13 residues. Losses at the gene ends were 5 bases for V and 11 bases for J; bases not matched to a gene: 10. The CDR3 reads CASSETGGARAFF. In DNA form, the CDR3 reads TGTGCCAGCAGCGAAACAGGGGGGGCACGGGCTTTCTTT.

A single count supports this clone. The J gene is TRBJ2-7, the V gene TRBV28; D uncertain. The V and J ends lost 6 bases and 6 bases respectively, with 18 bases between them. Germline values: CDR1 MDHEN, CDR2 SYDVKM. The CDR3 totals 14 residues. The CDR3 coding sequence is TGTGCCAGCAGCTTACGCGGAGCGTCCGCCGAGCAGTACTTC. This gives the protein CASSLRGASAEQYF.

The chain has TRBV11-1 and TRBJ2-3; TRBD2 might be the D (6 bases). This CDR3 has 16 amino acids. V lost 1 base, J lost 4 bases, and 15 bases lay in between. The V gene's germline CDR1 is SGHAT and CDR2 FQDESV (reference sequence). The CDR3 DNA sequence: TGTGCCAGCAGCTTAGGTAGGCGGGACTCCCCAGATACGCAGTATTTT. Protein sequence: CASSLGRRDSPDTQYF.

The gene calls are TRBV10-3 and TRBJ2-7, with TRBD2 as a possible D gene (5 bases). Germline CDR1 and CDR2: ENHRY and SYGVKD. Trimming left V 2 bases short and J 0 bases short, with 8 bases between. The CDR3 loop spans 14 amino acids. CDR3 region: CAISEMSGSYEQYF. For the CDR3, the DNA is TGTGCCATCAGTGAGATGAGCGGCTCCTACGAGCAGTACTTC.

This clone occurred a few times. V gene TRBV15 combines with J gene TRBJ1-2; D unresolved. Deletions cut 3 bases from V and 2 bases from J, with 13 bases between. The CDR3 length is 15 residues. Germline lookup yields CDR1 LNHNV and CDR2 YYDKDF (reference sequence). The CDR3, as DNA: TGTGCCACCAGCAGCGACGGAGCCTTAAACTATGGCTACACCTTC. It is translated as CATSSDGALNYGYTF.

The chain recombines TRBV6-5 with TRBJ2-7, with 8 bases fitting TRBD1. Trimming at V came to 8 bases and at J to 4 bases, leaving 7 bases not matched to a gene. Germline-derived CDR1 and CDR2 are MNHEY and SVGAGI. This CDR3 is 13 amino acids long. CDR3 residues: CASGGQARYEQYF. DNA of the CDR3: TGTGCCAGCGGGGGACAGGCCCGGTACGAGCAGTACTTC.

The rearrangement joins TRBV28 to TRBJ1-1; 9 bases fit TRBD1. The CDR3 spans 15 residues. CDR1 MDHEN and CDR2 SYDVKM come from the germline V gene. The V segment lost 5 bases and the J segment 7 bases; nucleotides outside the gene matches: 11. The CDR3, as DNA: TGTGCCAGCAGTGGACAGGGGATTTTTAGATTTGAAGCTTTCTTT. Residues: CASSGQGIFRFEAFF.

The count of this clone is one. The chain's CDR3 is CAWVHRVSSGNTIYF. CDR3 bases: TGTGCCTGGGTACACAGGGTTAGCTCTGGAAACACCATATATTTT. The gene calls are TRBV30 and TRBJ1-3; tentatively, D is TRBD1 (6 bases). V dropped 5 bases and J dropped 0 bases, with 14 bases sitting between them. The CDR3 contains 15 residues. Germline values: CDR1 GTSNPN, CDR2 SVGIG (reference sequence).

The chain has TRBV5-1 and TRBJ1-4; TRBD1 matches at 8 bases. The J segment lost 5 bases and the V segment lost 4 bases, leaving 4 bases of the junction unmatched. CDR1 SGHRS and CDR2 YFSETQ come from the germline V gene. This CDR3 is 14 amino acids long. The CDR3 bases are TGCGCCAGCAGCCAGGGACAGGAAAATGAAAAACTGTTTTTT. Amino acid sequence: CASSQGQENEKLFF. Combining the CDR3 with reference TRBV5-1 and TRBJ1-4 gives the whole variable domain KAGVTQTPRYLIKTRGQQVTLSCSPISGHRSVSWYQQTPGQGLQFLFEYFSETQRNKGNFPGRFSGRQFSNSRSEMNVSTLELGDSALYLCASSQGQENEKLFFGSGTQLSVL.

This rearrangement joins TRBV4-3 to TRBJ1-2, with D possibly matching TRBD1 (6 bases). The CDR3 totals 15 residues. Trimming took 4 bases from V and 4 from J, leaving 16 bases between them. In germline, CDR1 is LGHNA, CDR2 YSLEER. CDR3 DNA: TGCGCCAGCAGCCCAGGGTTGGGGGCGGGCTATGGCTACACCTTC. Amino acid sequence: CASSPGLGAGYGYTF.

The chain combines TRBV19 with TRBJ1-2; D is possibly TRBD1 (6 bases). With 3 bases removed from V and 0 bases from J, the gap between germline ends came to 11 bases. The CDR3 covers 15 residues. From germline, CDR1 is LNHDA and CDR2 SQIVND (reference sequence). The DNA for the CDR3 is TGTGCCAGTAGTATCAGGGCAGGGGCTAACTATGGCTACACCTTC. Its protein product is CASSIRAGANYGYTF.

This clone occurred a few times. The chain has TRBV5-4 and TRBJ2-2, with 10 bases aligning to TRBD2. The V segment lost 0 bases and the J segment 6 bases; nucleotides outside the gene matches: 2. Germline V gene lookup returns CDR1 SGHNT and CDR2 YYREEE (reference sequence). The CDR3 extends over 15 amino acids. The CDR3 here is CASSLASGSPGELFF. The DNA for the CDR3 is TGTGCCAGCAGCTTGGCTAGCGGGAGTCCCGGGGAGCTGTTTTTT.

The rearrangement uses TRBV7-9 and TRBJ1-2; the match to TRBD1 covers 7 bases. This CDR3 has 15 amino acids. Germline CDR1 is SEHNR and CDR2 is FQNEAQ (reference sequence). The V gene end was trimmed by 5 bases and the J gene end by 4 bases; junction bases not matched to a gene: 10. This CDR3 reads CASSTVGQDTYGYTF. The CDR3 DNA reads TGTGCCAGCAGCACAGTAGGACAGGATACCTATGGCTACACCTTC.

The V call is TRBV20-1, the J call TRBJ1-5; tentatively, D is TRBD1 (5 bases). V gave up 3 bases and J gave up 7 bases, with 13 bases separating them. CDR1 DFQATT and CDR2 SNEGSKA come from the germline V gene (reference sequence). The CDR3 is made up of 13 amino acids. CDR3 sequence (DNA): TGCAGTGCTAGTATTTCTGACAGACAGCCCCAGCATTTT. This translates into CSASISDRQPQHF.

The V call is TRBV7-8, the J call TRBJ2-5; 9 bases fit TRBD2. Looked up from germline, CDR1 is SGHVS and CDR2 is FQNEAQ. The CDR3 totals 15 residues. After removal of 0 bases from V and 5 bases from J, the junction contained 4 bases not matched to a gene. CDR3 bases: TGTGCCAGCAGCTTAGCTAGCGGGAGTCCGGAGACCCAGTACTTC. Translation: CASSLASGSPETQYF.

The chain has TRBV5-1 and TRBJ2-5, with a tentative D call TRBD1 (6 bases). The CDR3 extends over 15 amino acids. Germline CDR1 and CDR2: SGHRS and YFSETQ. Trimming took 7 bases from V and 3 from J, leaving 19 bases between them. The chain's CDR3 is CASSKTGFEEETQYF. CDR3 bases: TGCGCCAGCTCTAAAACAGGGTTCGAGGAAGAGACCCAGTACTTC.

The chain is built from TRBV27 and TRBJ2-6; TRBD1 aligns across 7 bases. Unmatched junction bases numbered 7, after V lost 4 bases and J lost 1 base. The CDR3 length is 17 residues. The V gene's germline CDR1 is MNHEY and CDR2 SMNVEV (reference sequence). The CDR3 DNA reads TGTGCCAGCAGTTCCCTATACAGGGGTTCTGGGGCCAACGTCCTGACTTTC. Its translation is CASSSLYRGSGANVLTF. The full variable domain, in which reference TRBV27 and TRBJ2-6 provide the parts outside the CDR3, is EAQVTQNPRYLITVTGKKLTVTCSQNMNHEYMSWYRQDPGLGLRQIYYSMNVEVTDKGDVPEGYKVSRKEKRNFPLILESPSPNQTSLYFCASSSLYRGSGANVLTFGAGSRLTVL.

The chain links TRBV29-1 to TRBJ2-1, with 8 bases identical to TRBD2. The CDR3 is 15 amino acids. V dropped 4 bases and J dropped 0; count of bases not matched to a gene: 5. Germline V gives CDR1 SQVTM, CDR2 ANQGSEA. CDR3 residues: CSVAGGDRSYNEQFF. CDR3 sequence (DNA): TGCAGCGTTGCGGGGGGGGACCGCTCCTACAATGAGCAGTTCTTC.